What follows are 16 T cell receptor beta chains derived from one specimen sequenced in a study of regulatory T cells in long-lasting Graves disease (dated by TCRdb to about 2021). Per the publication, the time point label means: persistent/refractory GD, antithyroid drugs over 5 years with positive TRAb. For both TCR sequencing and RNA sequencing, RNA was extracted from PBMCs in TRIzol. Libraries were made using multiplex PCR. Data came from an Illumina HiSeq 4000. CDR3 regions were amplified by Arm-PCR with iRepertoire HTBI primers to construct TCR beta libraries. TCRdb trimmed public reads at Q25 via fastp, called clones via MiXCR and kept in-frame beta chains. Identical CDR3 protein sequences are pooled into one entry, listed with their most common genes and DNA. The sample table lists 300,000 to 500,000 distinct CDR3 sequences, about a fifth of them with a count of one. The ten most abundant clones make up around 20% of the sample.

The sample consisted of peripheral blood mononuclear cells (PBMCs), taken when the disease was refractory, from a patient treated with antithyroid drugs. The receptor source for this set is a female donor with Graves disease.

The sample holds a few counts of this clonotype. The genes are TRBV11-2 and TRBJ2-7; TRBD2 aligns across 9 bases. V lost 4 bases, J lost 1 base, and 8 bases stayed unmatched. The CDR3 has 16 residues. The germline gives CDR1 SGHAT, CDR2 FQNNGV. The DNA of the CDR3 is TGTGCCAGCAGCTCGTCCGGGCGGGAGGGTTCCTACGAGCAGTACTTC. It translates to CASSSSGREGSYEQYF.

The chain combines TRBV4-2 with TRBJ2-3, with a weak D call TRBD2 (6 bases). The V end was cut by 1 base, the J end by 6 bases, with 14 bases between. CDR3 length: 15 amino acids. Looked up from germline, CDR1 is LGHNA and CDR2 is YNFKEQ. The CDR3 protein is CASSQVASAGDTQYF. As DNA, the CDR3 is TGTGCCAGCAGCCAAGTTGCTAGCGCGGGGGATACGCAGTATTTT.

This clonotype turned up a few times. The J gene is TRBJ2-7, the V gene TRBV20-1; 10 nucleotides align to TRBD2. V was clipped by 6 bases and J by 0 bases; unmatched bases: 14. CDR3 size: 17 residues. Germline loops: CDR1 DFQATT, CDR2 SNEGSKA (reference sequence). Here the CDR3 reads CSAPRLAGVYNSYEQYF. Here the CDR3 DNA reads TGCAGTGCCCCGAGACTAGCGGGTGTTTATAACTCCTACGAGCAGTACTTC.

The CDR3 here is CASSEDGGSWSDTQYF. Written as DNA, the CDR3 is TGTGCCAGCAGTGAAGACGGCGGGAGTTGGTCAGATACGCAGTATTTT. This chain joins TRBV2 and TRBJ2-3; 7 nucleotides line up with TRBD2. The CDR3 loop spans 16 amino acids. CDR1 is SNHLY, CDR2 FYNNEI, per germline. V was pared by 1 base and J by 4 bases, with 8 bases of the junction left unmatched.

CDR3 amino acids: CASSLPRDSLGEQYF. CDR3 nucleotide sequence: TGCGCCAGCAGCTTACCTAGGGACAGCTTAGGTGAGCAGTACTTC. The chain carries TRBV5-1 and TRBJ2-7; 7 nucleotides align to TRBD1. Germline loops: CDR1 SGHRS, CDR2 YFSETQ. The CDR3 length is 15 residues. V lost 2 bases, J lost 7 bases, and 12 bases stayed unmatched.

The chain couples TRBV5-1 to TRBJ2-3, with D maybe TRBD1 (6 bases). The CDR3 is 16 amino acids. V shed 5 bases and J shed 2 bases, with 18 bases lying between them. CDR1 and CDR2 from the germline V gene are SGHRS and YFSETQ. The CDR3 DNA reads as TGCGCCAGCAGGTCCCTCAGGGGCAAACTCACAGATACGCAGTATTTT. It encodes CASRSLRGKLTDTQYF.

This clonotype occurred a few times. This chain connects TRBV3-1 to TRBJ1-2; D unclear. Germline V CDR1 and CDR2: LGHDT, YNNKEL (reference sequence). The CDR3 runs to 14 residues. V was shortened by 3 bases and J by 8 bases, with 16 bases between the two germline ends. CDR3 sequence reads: CASSQSSTTGGYTF. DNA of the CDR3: TGTGCCAGCAGCCAGTCTTCCACTACGGGGGGCTACACCTTC.

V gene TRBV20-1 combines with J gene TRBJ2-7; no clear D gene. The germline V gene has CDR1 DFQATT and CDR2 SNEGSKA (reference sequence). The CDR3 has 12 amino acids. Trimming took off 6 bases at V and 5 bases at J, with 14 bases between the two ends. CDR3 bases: TGCAGTGCCCCAGACGGGTACGACGAGCAGTACTTC. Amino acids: CSAPDGYDEQYF.

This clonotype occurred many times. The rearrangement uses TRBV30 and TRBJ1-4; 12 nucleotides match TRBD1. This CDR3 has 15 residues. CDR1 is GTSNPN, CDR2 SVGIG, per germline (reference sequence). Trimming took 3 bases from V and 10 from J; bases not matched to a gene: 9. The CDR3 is CAWSPQGQGAGKLFF. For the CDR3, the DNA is TGTGCCTGGAGCCCCCAGGGACAGGGGGCGGGAAAACTGTTTTTT.

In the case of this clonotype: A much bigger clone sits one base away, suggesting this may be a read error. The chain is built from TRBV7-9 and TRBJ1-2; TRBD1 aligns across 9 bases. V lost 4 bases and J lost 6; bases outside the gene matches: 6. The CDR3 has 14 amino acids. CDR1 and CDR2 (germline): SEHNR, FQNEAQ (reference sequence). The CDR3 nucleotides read TGTGCCAGCAGCTCATGGACAGGGGCCGATGGCTACACCTTC. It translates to CASSSWTGADGYTF.

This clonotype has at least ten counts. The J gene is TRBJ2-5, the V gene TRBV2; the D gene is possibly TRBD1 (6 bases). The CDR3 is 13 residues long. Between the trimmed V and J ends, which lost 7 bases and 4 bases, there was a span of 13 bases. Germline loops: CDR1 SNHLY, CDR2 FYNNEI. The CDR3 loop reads CASNQGLVETQYF. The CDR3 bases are TGTGCCAGCAATCAGGGGCTGGTAGAGACCCAGTACTTC. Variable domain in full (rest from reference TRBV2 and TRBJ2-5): EPEVTQTPSHQVTQMGQEVILRCVPISNHLYFYWYRQILGQKVEFLVSFYNNEISEKSEIFDDQFSVERPDGSNFTLKIRSTKLEDSAMYFCASNQGLVETQYFGPGTRLLVL.

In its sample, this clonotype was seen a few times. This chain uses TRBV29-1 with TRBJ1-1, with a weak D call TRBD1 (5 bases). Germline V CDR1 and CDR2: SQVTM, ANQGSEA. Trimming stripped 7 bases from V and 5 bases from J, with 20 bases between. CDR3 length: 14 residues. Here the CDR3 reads CSADSFELGTEAFF. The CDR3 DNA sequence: TGCAGCGCAGACAGTTTCGAGTTAGGGACTGAAGCTTTCTTT.

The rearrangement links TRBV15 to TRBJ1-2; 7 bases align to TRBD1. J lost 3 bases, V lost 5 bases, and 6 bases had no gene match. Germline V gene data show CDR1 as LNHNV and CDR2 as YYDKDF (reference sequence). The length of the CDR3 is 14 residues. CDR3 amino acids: CATSPEGADYGYTF. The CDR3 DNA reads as TGTGCCACCAGCCCTGAGGGGGCGGACTATGGCTACACCTTC.

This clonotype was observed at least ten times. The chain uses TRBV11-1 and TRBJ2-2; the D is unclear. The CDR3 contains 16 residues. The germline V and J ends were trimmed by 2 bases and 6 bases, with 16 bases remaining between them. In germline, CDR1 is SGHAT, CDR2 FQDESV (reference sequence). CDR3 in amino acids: CASSLHQGLYSGELFF. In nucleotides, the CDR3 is TGTGCCAGCAGCTTACACCAAGGGTTATATTCCGGGGAGCTGTTTTTT.

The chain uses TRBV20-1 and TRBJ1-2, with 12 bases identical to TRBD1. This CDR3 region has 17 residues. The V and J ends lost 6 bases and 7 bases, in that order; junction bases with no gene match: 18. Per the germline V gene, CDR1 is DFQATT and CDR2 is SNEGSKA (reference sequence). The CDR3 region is CSALLPGQGAGFFGYTF. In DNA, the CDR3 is TGCAGTGCCCTGCTCCCGGGACAGGGGGCGGGTTTTTTTGGCTACACCTTC.

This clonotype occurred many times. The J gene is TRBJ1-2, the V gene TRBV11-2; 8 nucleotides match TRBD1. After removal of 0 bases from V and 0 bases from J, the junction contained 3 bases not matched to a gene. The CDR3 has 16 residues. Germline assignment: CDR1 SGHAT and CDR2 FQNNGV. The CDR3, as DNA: TGTGCCAGCAGCTTAGAAGACAGGGGACCTAACTATGGCTACACCTTC. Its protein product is CASSLEDRGPNYGYTF.